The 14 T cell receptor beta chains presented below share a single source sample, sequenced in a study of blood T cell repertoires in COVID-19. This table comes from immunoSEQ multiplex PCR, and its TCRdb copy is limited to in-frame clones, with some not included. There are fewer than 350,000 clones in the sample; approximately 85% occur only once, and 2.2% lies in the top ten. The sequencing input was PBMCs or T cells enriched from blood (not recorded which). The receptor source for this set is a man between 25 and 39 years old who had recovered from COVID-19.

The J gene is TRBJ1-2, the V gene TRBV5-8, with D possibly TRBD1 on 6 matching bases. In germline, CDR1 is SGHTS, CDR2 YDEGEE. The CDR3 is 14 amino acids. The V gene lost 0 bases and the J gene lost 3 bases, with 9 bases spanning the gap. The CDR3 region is CASSLDREYYGYTF. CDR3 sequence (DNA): TGTGCCAGCAGCTTGGACAGGGAGTACTATGGCTACACCTTC.

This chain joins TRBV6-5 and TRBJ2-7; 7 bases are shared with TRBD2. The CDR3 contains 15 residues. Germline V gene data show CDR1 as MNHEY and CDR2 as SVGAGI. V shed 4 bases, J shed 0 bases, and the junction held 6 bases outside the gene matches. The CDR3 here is CASSSASGSSYEQYF. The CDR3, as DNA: TGTGCCAGCAGTTCGGCTAGCGGAAGCTCCTACGAGCAGTACTTC.

CDR3 region: CASSIDLDGGEKLFF. For the CDR3, the DNA is TGTGCCAGTAGTATAGATCTGGACGGCGGGGAAAAACTGTTTTTT. This sequence joins TRBV19 and TRBJ1-4; D is unresolved. The CDR3 is made up of 15 amino acids. CDR1 is LNHDA, CDR2 SQIVND, per germline (reference sequence). V was pared by 0 bases and J by 8 bases, with 13 bases between.

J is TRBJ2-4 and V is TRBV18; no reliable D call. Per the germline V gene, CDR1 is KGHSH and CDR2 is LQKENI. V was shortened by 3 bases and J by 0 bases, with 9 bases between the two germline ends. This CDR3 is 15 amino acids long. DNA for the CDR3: TGTGCCAGCTCACCCGTATCCCTAGCCAAAAACATTCAGTACTTC. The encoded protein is CASSPVSLAKNIQYF.

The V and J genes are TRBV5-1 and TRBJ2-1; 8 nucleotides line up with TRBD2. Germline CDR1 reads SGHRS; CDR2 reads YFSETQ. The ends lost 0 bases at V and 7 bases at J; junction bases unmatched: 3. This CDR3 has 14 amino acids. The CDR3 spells CASSLELAENEQFF. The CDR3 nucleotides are TGCGCCAGCAGCTTGGAACTAGCGGAAAATGAGCAGTTCTTC.

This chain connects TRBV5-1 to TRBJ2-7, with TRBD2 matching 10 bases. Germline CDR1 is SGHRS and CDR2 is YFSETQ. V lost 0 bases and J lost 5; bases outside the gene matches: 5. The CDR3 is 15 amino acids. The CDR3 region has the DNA TGCGCCAGCAGCTTGGAAGCGGGGGGGCTCCACGAGCAGTACTTC. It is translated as CASSLEAGGLHEQYF.

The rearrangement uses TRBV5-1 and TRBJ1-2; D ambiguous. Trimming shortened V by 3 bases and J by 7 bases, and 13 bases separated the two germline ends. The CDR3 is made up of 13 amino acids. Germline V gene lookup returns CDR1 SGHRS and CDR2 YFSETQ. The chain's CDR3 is CASSSEGNGGYTF. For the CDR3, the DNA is TGCGCCAGCAGCTCGGAGGGAAACGGTGGCTACACCTTC.

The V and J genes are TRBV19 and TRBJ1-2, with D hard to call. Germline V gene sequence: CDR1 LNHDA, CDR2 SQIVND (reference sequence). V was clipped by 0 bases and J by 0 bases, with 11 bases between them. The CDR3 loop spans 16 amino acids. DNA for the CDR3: TGTGCCAGTAGTATAGATCACCGGGGTACTAACTATGGCTACACCTTC. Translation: CASSIDHRGTNYGYTF.

The CDR3 coding sequence is TGCGCCAGCAGCCAAGACACGGGACAGGGAGAATCACCCCTCCACTTT. This translates into CASSQDTGQGESPLHF. This chain uses TRBV4-3 with TRBJ1-6; the match to TRBD1 covers 9 bases. The CDR3 contains 16 residues. Germline CDR1 is LGHNA and CDR2 is YSLEER. V lost 0 bases to trimming and J lost 10 bases; unmatched junction nucleotides: 7.

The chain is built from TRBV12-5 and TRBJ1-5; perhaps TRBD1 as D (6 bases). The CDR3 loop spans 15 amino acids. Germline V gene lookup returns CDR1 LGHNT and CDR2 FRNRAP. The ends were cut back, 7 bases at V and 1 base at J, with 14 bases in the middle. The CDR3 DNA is TGTGCTAGTGTCCCCGGGGGGCTGAGCAATCAGCCCCAGCATTTT. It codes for CASVPGGLSNQPQHF.

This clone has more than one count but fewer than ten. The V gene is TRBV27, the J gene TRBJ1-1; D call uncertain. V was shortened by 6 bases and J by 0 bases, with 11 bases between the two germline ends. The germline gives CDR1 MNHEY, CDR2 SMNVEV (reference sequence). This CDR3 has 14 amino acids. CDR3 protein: CASRSAELNTEAFF. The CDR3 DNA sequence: TGTGCCAGCAGATCGGCGGAATTGAACACTGAAGCTTTCTTT.

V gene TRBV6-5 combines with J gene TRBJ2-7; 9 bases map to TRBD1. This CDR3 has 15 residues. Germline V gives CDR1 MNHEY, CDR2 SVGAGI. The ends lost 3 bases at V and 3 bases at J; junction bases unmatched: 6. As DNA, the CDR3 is TGTGCCAGCAGTTATAGCTGGACAGGGGTCTACGAGCAGTACTTC. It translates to CASSYSWTGVYEQYF.

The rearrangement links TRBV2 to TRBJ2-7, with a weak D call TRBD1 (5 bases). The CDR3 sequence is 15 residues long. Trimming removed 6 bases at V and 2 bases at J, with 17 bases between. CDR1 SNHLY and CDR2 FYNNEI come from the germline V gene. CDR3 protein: CASSDGRTKTYEQYF. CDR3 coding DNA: TGTGCCAGCAGCGACGGAAGGACAAAAACCTACGAGCAGTACTTC.

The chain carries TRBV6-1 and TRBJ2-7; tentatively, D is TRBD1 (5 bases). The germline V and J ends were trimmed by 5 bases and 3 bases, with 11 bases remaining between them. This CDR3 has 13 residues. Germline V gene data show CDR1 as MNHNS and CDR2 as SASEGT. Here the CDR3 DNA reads TGTGCCAGCAGTTCAGGGCCCCGCTACGAGCAGTACTTC. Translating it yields CASSSGPRYEQYF.